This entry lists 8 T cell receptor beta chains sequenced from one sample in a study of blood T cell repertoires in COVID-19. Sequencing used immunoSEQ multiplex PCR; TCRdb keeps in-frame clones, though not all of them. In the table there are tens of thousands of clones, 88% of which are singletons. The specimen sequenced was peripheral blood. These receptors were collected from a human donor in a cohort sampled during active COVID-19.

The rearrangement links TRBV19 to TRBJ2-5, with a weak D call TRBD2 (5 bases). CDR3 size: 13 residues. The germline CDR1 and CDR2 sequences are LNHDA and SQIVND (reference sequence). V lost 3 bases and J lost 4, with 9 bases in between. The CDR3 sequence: CASSIRGLETQYF. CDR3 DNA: TGTGCCAGTAGTATCCGGGGATTAGAGACCCAGTACTTC.

The DNA for the CDR3 is TGTGCCAGCAGCCAAACAGGTACTCCTAATGAAAAACTGTTTTTT. Translating it yields CASSQTGTPNEKLFF. The chain combines TRBV3-1 (or the pseudogene TRBV3-2) with TRBJ1-4, with D tentatively TRBD1 (5 bases). This CDR3 comprises 15 residues. CDR1 is LGHDT, CDR2 YNNKEL, per germline (reference sequence). Trimming stripped 2 bases from V and 3 bases from J, with 10 bases between.

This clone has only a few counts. CDR3 bases: TGTGCCACGAAGGATCCCGCCGGGACAGGGTATGACTATGGCTACACCTTC. This sequence encodes CATKDPAGTGYDYGYTF. The chain links TRBV19 to TRBJ1-2, with 9 bases fitting TRBD1. The V gene's germline CDR1 is LNHDA and CDR2 SQIVND (reference sequence). CDR3 size: 17 residues. V was clipped by 10 bases and J by 3 bases; unmatched bases: 18.

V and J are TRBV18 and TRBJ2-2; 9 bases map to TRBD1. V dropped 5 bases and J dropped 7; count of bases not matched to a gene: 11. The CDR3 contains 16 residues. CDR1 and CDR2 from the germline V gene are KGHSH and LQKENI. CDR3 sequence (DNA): TGTGCCAGCTCATCACAACCGGGACAGGGTATCGGGGAGCTGTTTTTT. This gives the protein CASSSQPGQGIGELFF.

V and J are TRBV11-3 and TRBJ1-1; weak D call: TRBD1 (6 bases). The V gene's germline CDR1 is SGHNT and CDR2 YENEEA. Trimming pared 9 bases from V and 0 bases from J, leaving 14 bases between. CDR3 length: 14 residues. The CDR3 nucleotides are TGTGCCAGTGCGAGGGGGGGAATGAACACTGAAGCTTTCTTT. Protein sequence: CASARGGMNTEAFF.

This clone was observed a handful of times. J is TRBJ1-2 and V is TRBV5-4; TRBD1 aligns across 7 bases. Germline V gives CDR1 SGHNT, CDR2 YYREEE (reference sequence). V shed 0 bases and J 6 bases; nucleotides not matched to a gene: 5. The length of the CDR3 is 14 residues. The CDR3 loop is CASSLDRGVDGYTF. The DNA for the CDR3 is TGTGCCAGCAGCTTGGACAGGGGAGTAGATGGCTACACCTTC.

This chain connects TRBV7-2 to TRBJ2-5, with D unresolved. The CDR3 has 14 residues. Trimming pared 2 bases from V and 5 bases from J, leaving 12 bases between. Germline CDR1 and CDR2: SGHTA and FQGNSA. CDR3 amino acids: CASSLLTVEETQYF. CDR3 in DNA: TGTGCCAGCAGCTTACTCACAGTCGAGGAGACCCAGTACTTC. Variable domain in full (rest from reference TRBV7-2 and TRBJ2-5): GAGVSQSPSNKVTEKGKDVELRCDPISGHTALYWYRQSLGQGLEFLIYFQGNSAPDKSGLPSDRFSAERTGGSVSTLTIQRTQQEDSAVYLCASSLLTVEETQYFGPGTRLLVL.

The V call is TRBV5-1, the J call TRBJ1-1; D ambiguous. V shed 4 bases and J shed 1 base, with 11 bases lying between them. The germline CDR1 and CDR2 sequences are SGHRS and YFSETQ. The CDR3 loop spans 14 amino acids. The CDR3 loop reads CASSPRLGNTEAFF. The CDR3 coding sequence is TGCGCCAGCAGCCCCAGACTTGGGAACACTGAAGCTTTCTTT.